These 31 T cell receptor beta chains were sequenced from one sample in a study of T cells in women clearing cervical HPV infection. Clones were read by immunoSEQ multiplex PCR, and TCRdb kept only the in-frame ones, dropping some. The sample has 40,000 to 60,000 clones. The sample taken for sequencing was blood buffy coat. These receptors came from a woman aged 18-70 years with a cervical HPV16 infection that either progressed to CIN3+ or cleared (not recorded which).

The sequenced part of the CDR3 DNA is TGTGCCAGCAGATCGACAGGGGGCGTTCCCGGGGAG. Translation: CASRSTGGVPGE. The complete CDR3 reads CASRSTGGVPGELFF. This sequence joins TRBV5-6 and TRBJ2-2; 10 bases map to TRBD1. The read halts 3 residues ahead of the CDR3 end, with the missing end drawn from the germline J gene. The ends lost 5 bases at V and 6 bases at J; junction bases unmatched: 7. The CDR3 is 15 amino acids. Germline V gene lookup returns CDR1 SGHDT and CDR2 YYEEEE.

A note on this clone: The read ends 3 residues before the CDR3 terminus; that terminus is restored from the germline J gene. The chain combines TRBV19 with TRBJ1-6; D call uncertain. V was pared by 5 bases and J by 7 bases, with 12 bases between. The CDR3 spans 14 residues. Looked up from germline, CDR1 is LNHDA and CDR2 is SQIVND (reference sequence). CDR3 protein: CASSPGAGNSPLHF. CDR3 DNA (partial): TGTGCCAGTAGTCCTGGAGCCGGGAATTCACCC.

CDR3 DNA, as far as it was read: TGCGCCAGCAGCTGGGGGGGCGCGGGAACCGGGGAG. Translation: CASSWGGAGTGE. The CDR3 in full is CASSWGGAGTGELFF. This rearrangement joins TRBV5-1 to TRBJ2-2, with a tentative D call TRBD2 (7 bases). Read coverage stops 3 residues before the CDR3 terminus; the germline J gene supplies the remainder. The V gene's germline CDR1 is SGHRS and CDR2 YFSETQ. Deletions cut 3 bases from V and 5 bases from J, with 14 bases between. The CDR3 runs 15 residues.

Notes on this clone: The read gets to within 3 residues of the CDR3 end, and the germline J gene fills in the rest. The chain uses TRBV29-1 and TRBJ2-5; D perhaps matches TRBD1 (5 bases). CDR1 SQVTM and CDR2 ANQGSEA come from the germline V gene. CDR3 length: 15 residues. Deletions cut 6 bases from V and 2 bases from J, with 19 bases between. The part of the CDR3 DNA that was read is TGCAGCGTCCGAACCAGGGAAAGCTATCAAGAGACC. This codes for CSVRTRESYQET. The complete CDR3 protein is CSVRTRESYQETQYF.

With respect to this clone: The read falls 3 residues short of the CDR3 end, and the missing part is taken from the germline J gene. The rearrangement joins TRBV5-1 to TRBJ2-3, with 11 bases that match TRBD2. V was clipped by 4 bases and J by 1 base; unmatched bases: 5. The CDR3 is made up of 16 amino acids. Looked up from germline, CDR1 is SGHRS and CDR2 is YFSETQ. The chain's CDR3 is CASSTGSGGGTDTQYF. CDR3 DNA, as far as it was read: TGCGCCAGCAGCACCGGTAGCGGGGGGGGCACAGATACG.

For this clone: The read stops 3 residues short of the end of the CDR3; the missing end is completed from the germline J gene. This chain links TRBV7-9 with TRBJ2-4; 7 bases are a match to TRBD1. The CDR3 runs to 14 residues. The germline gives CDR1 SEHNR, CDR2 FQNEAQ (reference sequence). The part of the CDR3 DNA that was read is TGTGCCAGCAGCCGGGACAGTGGATACTATGGT. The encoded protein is CASSRDSGYYG. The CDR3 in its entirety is CASSRDSGYYGQYF.

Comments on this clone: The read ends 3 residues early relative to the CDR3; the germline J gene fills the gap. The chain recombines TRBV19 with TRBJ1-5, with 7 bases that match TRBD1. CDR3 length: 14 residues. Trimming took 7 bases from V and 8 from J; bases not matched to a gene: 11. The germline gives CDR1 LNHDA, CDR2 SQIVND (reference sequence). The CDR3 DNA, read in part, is TGTGCCAGTAAAACCGGAGGGGGCGCGGAGCCC. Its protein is CASKTGGGAEP. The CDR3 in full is CASKTGGGAEPQHF.

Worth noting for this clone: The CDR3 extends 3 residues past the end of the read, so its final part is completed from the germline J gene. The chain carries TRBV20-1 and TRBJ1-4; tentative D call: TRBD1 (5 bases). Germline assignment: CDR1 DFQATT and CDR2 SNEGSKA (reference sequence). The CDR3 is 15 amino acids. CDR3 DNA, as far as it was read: TGCAGTGCTAGTCGGGGGTTATGGCGGTGGTCACCA. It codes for CSASRGLWRWSP. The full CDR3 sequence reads CSASRGLWRWSPLFF.

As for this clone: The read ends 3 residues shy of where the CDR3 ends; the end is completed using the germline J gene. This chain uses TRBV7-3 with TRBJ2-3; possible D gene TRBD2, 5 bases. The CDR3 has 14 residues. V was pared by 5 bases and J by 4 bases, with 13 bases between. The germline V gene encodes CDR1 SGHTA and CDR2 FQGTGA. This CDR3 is CASSPAYGADTQYF. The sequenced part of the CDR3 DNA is TGTGCCAGCAGCCCCGCCTACGGGGCAGATACG.

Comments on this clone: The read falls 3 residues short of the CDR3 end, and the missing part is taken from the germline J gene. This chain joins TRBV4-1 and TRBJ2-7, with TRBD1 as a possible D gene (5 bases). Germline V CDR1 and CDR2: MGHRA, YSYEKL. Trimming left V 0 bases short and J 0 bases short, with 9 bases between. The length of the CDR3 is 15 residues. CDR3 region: CASSQETGSSYEQYF. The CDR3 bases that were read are TGCGCCAGCAGCCAAGAAACAGGTAGCTCCTACGAG.

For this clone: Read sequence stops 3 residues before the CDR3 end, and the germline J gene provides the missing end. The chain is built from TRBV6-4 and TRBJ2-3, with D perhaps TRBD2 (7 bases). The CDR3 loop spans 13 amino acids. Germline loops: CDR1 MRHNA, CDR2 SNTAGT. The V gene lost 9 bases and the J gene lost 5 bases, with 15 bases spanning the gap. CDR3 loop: CASSGGPGDTQYF. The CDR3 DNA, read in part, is TGTGCCAGTTCCGGGGGGCCGGGAGATACG.

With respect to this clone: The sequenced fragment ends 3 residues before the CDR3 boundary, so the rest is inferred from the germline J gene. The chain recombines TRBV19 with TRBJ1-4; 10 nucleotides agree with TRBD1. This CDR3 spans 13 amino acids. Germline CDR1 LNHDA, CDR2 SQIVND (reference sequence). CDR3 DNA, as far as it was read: TGTGCCAGCCAGGGACAGGGGAATTCACCA. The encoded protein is CASQGQGNSP. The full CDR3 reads CASQGQGNSPLFF.

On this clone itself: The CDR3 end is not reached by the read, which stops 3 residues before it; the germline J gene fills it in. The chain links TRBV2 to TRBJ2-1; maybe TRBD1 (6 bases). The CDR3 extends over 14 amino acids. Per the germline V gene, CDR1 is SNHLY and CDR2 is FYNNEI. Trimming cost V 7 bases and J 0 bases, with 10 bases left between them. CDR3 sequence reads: CASKTGSSYNEQFF. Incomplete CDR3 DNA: TGTGCCAGCAAAACAGGGAGCTCCTACAATGAG.

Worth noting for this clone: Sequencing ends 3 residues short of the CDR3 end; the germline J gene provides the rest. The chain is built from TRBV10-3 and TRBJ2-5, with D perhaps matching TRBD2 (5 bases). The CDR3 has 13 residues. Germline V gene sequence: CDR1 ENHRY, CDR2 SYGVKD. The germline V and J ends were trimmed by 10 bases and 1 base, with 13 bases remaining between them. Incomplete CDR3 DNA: TGTGCCAGCGGAGGACTTCCCCAAGAGACC. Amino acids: CASGGLPQET. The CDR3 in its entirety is CASGGLPQETQYF.

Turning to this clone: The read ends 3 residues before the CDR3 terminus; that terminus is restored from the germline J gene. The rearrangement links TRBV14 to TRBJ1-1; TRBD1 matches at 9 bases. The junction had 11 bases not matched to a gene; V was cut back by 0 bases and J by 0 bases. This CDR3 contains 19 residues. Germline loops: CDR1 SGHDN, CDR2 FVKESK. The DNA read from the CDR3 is TGTGCCAGCAGCCAAGAAGCTAGTAGGGGGGACAGGGTGAACACTGAA. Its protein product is CASSQEASRGDRVNTE. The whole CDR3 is CASSQEASRGDRVNTEAFF.

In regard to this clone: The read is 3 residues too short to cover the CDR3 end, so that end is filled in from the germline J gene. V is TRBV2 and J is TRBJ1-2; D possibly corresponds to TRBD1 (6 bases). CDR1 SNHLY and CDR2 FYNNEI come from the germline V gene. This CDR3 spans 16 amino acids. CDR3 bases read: TGTGCCAGCAGTGATCCCGACAGGCCGAGCTCCTACGAC. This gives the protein CASSDPDRPSSYD. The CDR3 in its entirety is CASSDPDRPSSYDYTF.

CDR3 loop: CASSEGTGTDTQYF. The CDR3 DNA, read in part, is TGCGCCAGCAGCGAGGGGACAGGGACAGATACG. J is TRBJ2-3 and V is TRBV5-1, with 9 bases lining up with TRBD1. The read ends 3 residues early relative to the CDR3; the germline J gene fills the gap. The CDR3 loop spans 14 amino acids. Per the germline V gene, CDR1 is SGHRS and CDR2 is YFSETQ. The ends lost 4 bases at V and 3 bases at J; junction bases unmatched: 3.

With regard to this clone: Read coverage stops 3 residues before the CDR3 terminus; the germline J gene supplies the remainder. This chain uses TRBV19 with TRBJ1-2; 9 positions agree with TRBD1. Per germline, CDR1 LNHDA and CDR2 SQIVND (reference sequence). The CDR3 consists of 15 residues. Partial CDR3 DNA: TGTGCCAGTAGTGCCACGACAGGGGGGCGTCGGGGC. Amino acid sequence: CASSATTGGRRG. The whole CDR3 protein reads CASSATTGGRRGYTF.

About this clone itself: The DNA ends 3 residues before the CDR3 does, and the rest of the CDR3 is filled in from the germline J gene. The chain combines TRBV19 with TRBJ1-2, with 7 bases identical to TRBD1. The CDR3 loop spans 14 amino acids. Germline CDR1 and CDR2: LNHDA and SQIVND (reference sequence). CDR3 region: CASSIDRDSYGYTF. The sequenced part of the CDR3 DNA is TGTGCCAGTAGTATTGACCGGGACAGCTACGGC.

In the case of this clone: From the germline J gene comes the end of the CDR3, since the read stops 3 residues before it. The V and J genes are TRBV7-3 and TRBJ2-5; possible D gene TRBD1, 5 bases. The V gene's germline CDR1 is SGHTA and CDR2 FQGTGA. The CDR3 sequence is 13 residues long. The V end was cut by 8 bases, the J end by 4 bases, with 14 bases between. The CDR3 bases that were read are TGTGCCAGCGGAAAAGGGGCTAGAGAGACC. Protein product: CASGKGARET. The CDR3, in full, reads CASGKGARETQYF.

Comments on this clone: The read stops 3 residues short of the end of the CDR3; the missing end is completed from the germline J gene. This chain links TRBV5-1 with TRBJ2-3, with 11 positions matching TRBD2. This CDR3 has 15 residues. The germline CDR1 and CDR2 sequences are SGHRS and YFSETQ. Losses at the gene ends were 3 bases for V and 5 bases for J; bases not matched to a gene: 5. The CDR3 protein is CASSSHGLAGDTQYF. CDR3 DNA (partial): TGCGCCAGCAGCTCCCATGGACTAGCGGGAGATACG.

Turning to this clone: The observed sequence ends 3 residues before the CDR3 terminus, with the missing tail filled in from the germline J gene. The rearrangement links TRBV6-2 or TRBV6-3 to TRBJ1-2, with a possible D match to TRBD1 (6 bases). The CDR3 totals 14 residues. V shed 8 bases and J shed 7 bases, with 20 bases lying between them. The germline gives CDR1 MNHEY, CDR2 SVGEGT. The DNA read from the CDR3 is TGTGCCAGCCGCCTGTCAGGGGAAGAGGCTGGC. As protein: CASRLSGEEAG. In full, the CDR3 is CASRLSGEEAGYTF.

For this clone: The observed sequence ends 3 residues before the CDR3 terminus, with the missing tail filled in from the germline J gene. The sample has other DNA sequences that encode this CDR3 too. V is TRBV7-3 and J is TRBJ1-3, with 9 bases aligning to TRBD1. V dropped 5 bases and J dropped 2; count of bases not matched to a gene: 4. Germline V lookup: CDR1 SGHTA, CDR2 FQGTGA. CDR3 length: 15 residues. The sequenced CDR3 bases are TGTGCCAGCAGCGCGACAGGGGGGGCTGGAAACACC. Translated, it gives CASSATGGAGNT. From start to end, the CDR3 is CASSATGGAGNTIYF.

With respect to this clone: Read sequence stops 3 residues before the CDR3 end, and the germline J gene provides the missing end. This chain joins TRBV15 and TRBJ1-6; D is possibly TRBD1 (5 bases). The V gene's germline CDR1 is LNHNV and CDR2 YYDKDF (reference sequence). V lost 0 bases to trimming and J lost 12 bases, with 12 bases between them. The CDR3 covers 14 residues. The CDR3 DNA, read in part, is TGTGCCACCAGCAGAGATTCAGGGACTAGACCC. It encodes CATSRDSGTRP. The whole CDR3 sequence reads CATSRDSGTRPLHF.

CDR3 DNA (partial): TGTGCCAGCAGCCCAACGGGACAGGGGTCCTCCTACGAG. This translates into CASSPTGQGSSYE. The whole CDR3 protein is CASSPTGQGSSYEQYF. The V and J genes are TRBV6-2 or TRBV6-3 and TRBJ2-7; 10 bases fit TRBD1. Read coverage stops 3 residues before the CDR3 terminus; the germline J gene supplies the remainder. With 6 bases clipped from V and 0 bases from J, the junction kept 8 bases outside the gene matches. Germline CDR1 is MNHEY and CDR2 is SVGEGT. This CDR3 region has 16 residues.

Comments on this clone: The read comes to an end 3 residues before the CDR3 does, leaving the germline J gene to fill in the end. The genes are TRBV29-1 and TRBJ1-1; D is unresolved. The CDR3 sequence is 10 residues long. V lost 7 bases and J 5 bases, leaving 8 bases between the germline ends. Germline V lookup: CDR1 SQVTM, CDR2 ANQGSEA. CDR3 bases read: TGCAGCGCCCACGGGACTGAA. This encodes CSAHGTE. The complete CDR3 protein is CSAHGTEAFF.

This CDR3 is CSASQDRVNSPLFF. CDR3 bases read: TGCAGTGCTAGCCAGGACAGGGTGAATTCACCG. The chain is built from TRBV20-1 and TRBJ2-2, with 8 bases aligning to TRBD1. The CDR3 end falls 3 residues outside the read, so it is completed with the germline J gene. Germline V lookup: CDR1 DFQATT, CDR2 SNEGSKA (reference sequence). The CDR3 has 14 residues.

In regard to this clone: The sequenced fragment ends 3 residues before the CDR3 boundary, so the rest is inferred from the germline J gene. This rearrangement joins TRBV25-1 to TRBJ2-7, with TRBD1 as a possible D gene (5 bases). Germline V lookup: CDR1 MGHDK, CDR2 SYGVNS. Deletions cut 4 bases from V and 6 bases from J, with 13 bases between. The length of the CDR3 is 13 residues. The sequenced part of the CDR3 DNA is TGTGCCAGCAGTGCCCAGGGTCTAGGCGAG. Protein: CASSAQGLGE. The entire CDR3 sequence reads CASSAQGLGEQYF.

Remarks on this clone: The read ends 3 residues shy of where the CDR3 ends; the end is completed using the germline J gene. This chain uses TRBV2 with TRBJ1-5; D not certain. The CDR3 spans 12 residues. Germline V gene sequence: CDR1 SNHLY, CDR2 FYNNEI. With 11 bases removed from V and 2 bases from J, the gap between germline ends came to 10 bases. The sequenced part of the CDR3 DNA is TGTGCCTCCGGGGAGGGCAATCAGCCC. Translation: CASGEGNQP. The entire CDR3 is CASGEGNQPQHF.

This CDR3 is CASSDLAGGIDTQYF. CDR3 DNA (partial): TGCGCCAGCAGCGACCTAGCGGGGGGGATAGATACG. This chain joins TRBV5-1 and TRBJ2-3, with 12 bases lining up with TRBD2. The sequence runs out 3 residues before the end of the CDR3; the remainder is reconstructed from the germline J gene. Germline CDR1 reads SGHRS; CDR2 reads YFSETQ. V trimming: 4 bases; J trimming: 5 bases; junction bases outside the gene matches: 5. The CDR3 is made up of 15 amino acids.

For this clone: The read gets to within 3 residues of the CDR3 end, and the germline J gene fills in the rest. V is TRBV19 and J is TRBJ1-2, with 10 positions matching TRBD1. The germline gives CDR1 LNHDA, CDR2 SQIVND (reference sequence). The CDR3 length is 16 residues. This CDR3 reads CASSTHSGTGVNDYTF. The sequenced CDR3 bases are TGTGCCAGTAGTACGCATTCCGGGACAGGGGTGAACGAC. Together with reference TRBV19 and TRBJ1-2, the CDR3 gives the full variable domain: DGGITQSPKYLFRKEGQNVTLSCEQNLNHDAMYWYRQDPGQGLRLIYYSQIVNDFQKGDIAEGYSVSREKKESFPLTVTSAQKNPTAFYLCASSTHSGTGVNDYTFGSGTRLTVV.